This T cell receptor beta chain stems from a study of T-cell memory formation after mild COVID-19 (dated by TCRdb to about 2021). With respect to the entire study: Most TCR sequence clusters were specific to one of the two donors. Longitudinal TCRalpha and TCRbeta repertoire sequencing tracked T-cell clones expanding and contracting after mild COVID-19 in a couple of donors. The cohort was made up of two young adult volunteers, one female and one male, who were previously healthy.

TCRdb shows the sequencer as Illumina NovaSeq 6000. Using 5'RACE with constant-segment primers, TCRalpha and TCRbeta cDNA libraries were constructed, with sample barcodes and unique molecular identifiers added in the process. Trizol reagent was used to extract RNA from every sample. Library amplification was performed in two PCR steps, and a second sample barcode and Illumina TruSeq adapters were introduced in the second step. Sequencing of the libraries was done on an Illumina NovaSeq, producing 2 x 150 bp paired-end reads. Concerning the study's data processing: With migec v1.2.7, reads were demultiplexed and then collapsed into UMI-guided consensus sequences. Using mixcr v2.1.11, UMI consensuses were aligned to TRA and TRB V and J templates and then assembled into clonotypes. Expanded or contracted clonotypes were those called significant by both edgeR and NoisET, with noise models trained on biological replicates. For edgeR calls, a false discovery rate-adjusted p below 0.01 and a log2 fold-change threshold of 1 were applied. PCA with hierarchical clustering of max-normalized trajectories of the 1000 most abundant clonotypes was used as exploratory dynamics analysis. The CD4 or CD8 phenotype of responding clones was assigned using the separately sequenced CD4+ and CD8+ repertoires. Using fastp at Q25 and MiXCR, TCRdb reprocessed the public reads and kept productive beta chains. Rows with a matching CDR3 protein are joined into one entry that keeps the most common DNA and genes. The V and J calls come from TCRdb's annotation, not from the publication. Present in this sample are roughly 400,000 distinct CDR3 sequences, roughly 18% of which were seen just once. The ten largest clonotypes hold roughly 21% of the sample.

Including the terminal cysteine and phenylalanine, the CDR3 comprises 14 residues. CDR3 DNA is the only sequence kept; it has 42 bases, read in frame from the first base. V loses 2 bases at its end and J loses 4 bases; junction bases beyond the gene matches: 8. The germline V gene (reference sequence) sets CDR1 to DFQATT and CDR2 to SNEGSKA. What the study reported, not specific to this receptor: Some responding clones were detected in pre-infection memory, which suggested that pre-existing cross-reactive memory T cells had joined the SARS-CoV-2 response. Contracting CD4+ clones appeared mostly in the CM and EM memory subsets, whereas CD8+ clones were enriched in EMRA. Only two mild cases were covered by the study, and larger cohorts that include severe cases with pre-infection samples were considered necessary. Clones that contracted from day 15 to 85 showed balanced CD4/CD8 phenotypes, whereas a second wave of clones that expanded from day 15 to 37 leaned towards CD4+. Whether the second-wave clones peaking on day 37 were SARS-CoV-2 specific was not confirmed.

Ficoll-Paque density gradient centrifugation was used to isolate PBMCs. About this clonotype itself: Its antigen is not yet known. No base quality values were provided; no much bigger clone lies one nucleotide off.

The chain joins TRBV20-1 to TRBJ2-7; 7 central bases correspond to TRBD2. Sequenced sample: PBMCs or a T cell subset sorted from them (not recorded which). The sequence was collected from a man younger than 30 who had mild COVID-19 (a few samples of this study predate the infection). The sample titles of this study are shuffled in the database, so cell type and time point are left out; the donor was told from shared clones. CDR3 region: CSARSLGEGYEQYF. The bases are TGCAGTGCTAGATCACTCGGGGAGGGGTACGAGCAGTACTTC.